This record covers a single T cell receptor beta chain. Its antigen remains unknown. The CDR3 length is 11 residues. The germline V gene encodes CDR1 MNHEY and CDR2 SVGAGI. Trimming shortened V by 7 bases and J by 5 bases, and 8 bases separated the two germline ends. This specimen comes from a study of cytomegalovirus exposure and HLA in healthy donors. Study in general: Falling in the Caucasian-associated ancestry cluster were roughly 86% of a few hundred genotyped donors. Regarding the study as a whole: A later analysis showed TCR association rates differing by HLA locus, peaking at DRB1 and lowest at HLA-C. A later analysis linked around 15,000 TCR beta sequences to HLA alleles at 0.05 false discovery rate.

A multiplex PCR was run with 60 Vbeta primers and 13 Jbeta primers. This table comes from immunoSEQ multiplex PCR, and its TCRdb copy is limited to in-frame clones, with some not included. The table includes 310,000 or so clones, about 90% detected once. The chain joins TRBV6-5 to TRBJ2-5; the D gene is possibly TRBD1 (5 bases). Sequencing used PBMCs. The sequence derives from a woman aged 18-29 years in good health and CMV-seronegative. The CDR3 bases are TGTGCCAGCACAGGGCGGGAGACCCAGTACTTC. Protein product: CASTGRETQYF.